This T cell receptor beta chain was sequenced for a study of identical twins. Study results and caveats: The study found that models underestimated out-of-frame TCR alpha sharing in monozygotic twins.

The germline gives CDR1 SGHNT, CDR2 YYREEE (reference sequence). The junction had 5 bases not matched to a gene; V was cut back by 3 bases and J by 8 bases. There are 14 residues in the CDR3. TCRdb processed the 5' RACE reads anew with MiXCR; each CDR3 protein has one entry. In the table there are around 690,000 distinct CDR3 sequences, around 21% of which are singletons. This clonotype turned up a few times. Antigen specificity is unknown. These data were likewise used in another study, on T cells expressing NK-cell markers. That report notes: Eight donors were sequenced, of whom seven were HCMV-seropositive, while the remaining one was HCMV-seronegative. Questions lingered over whether expanded NKG2C+ T cell clones were HCMV-specific.

This chain joins TRBV5-4 and TRBJ1-4; TRBD1 matches 9 bases. The specimen sequenced was PBMCs. The receptor comes from a woman younger than 30 in good health. The CDR3 coding sequence is TGTGCCAGCAGCTCGGGGACAGGGATCGAAAAACTGTTTTTT. It translates to CASSSGTGIEKLFF.